This TCR beta chain was identified in a study of T cell responses to AZD1222 COVID-19 vaccine. The overall study: Recipients boosted at about 4 weeks or about 12 weeks are pooled.

Notes on this clone: What it binds is unknown.

Study conclusions and caveats: Seropositive at baseline were only a handful of AZD1222 recipients.

Method: immunoSEQ multiplex PCR; TCRdb's copy keeps in-frame clones and lacks some. This sample has 100,000 to 150,000 clones, with around 83% found just once. This CDR3 has 15 residues. Germline values: CDR1 MRHNA, CDR2 SNTAGT. V gave up 2 bases and J gave up 6 bases; unmatched junction bases: 6. The starting material was peripheral blood, obtained on day 0 of AZD1222 vaccination. The source of this sequence is an adult in good health. The chain couples TRBV6-4 to TRBJ2-1; 8 bases agree with TRBD2. CDR3 DNA: TGTGCCAGCAGTGACCGGGGGGGCCCGGGCAATGAGCAGTTCTTC. Translating gives CASSDRGGPGNEQFF.